The clone carrying this T cell receptor beta chain occurred a few times. The antigen is not known. Following extraction, RNA underwent reverse transcription to cDNA, which served as the sequencing template. The assay was immunoSEQ multiplex PCR, and TCRdb's table has in-frame clones only and misses some. This sample has about 210,000 clones; roughly 64% occur once, and the top ten carry about 4.2%. This sample was taken from a study of CD8+ T cells in alopecia areata. Turning to the study itself: Treated patients were given 5 to 10 mg oral tofacitinib twice daily.

Treatment indicated: oral pan-JAK inhibitor, 5-10 mg twice daily. Collected material from alopecia areata patients comprised lesional scalp punch biopsies and peripheral blood. Per the germline V gene, CDR1 is LGHNA and CDR2 is YSLEER. CDR3 length equals 13 residues. Unmatched junction bases numbered 2, after V lost 3 bases and J lost 4 bases. Study conclusions and caveats: Many expanded lesional clones persisted in scalp and blood during tofacitinib. Lesional tissue from the scalp (especially in alopecia totalis/universalis) showed higher clonality than normal scalp.

This sequence was found in a human donor with alopecia areata. The J gene is TRBJ2-5, the V gene TRBV4-3, with 7 bases that match TRBD1. The specimen was CD4+ T cells sorted from blood, collected at week 4, from a patient treated with tofacitinib. The CDR3 DNA reads TGCGCCAGCAGCCAGAACAGGGGAGAGACCCAGTACTTC. Amino acids: CASSQNRGETQYF.